Sequencing of this T cell receptor (beta chain) was carried out in a study of cytomegalovirus exposure and HLA in healthy donors. Findings and limits, study-wide: Despite most TCR sequences being rare, some public TCRs occurred in many donors. Reportedly, fewer N-insertions than the approximately 690-donor mean appeared in an Asian-associated ancestry cluster in a later analysis. Some V segments, TRBV6-2 and TRBV6-3 among them, were indistinguishable and were therefore excluded. Most of the CMV-associated TCR beta chains (in a later analysis) appeared to be HLA-restricted.

Trimming stripped 0 bases from V and 10 bases from J, with 19 bases between. Germline CDR1 reads SGHRS; CDR2 reads YFSETQ. The length of the CDR3 is 15 residues. In the PCR, 60 Vbeta and 13 Jbeta primers were used. The protocol was immunoSEQ multiplex PCR, while the TCRdb copy is restricted to in-frame clones and leaves out a portion. The profile shows 130,000 or so clones, more than 70% of them singletons. With respect to this clone: Its antigen is unknown.

The chain uses TRBV5-1 and TRBJ1-1; D uncertain. The sequenced material came from PBMCs. This receptor was taken from a man aged 35-49 years in good health and CMV-seronegative. For the CDR3, the DNA is TGCGCCAGCAGCTTGGCCGCCGAGGGAGGGAGCGGAGCTTTCTTT. Translating gives CASSLAAEGGSGAFF.